The 9 T cell receptor beta chains reported below all come from one sample, sequenced in a study of blood T cell repertoires in COVID-19. Profiled with immunoSEQ multiplex PCR; TCRdb holds only in-frame clones, not every one. Of about 350,000 clones listed, 75% to 90% were seen once; the top ten hold 6% to 7%. The sequencing input was peripheral blood. These receptors all come from a woman in her fifties or sixties with COVID-19, enrolled during active disease.

The V and J genes are TRBV24-1 and TRBJ2-1, with 8 bases that match TRBD1. In germline, CDR1 is KGHDR, CDR2 SFDVKD. The CDR3 consists of 15 residues. J lost 6 bases, V lost 4 bases, and 7 bases had no gene match. CDR3 nucleotides: TGTGCCACCAGTGACCCCGGACAGGGTACCAATGAGCAGTTCTTC. This gives the protein CATSDPGQGTNEQFF.

The CDR3 spells CASTMTSGSYEQYF. Here the CDR3 DNA reads TGTGCCAGCACCATGACTAGCGGTTCCTACGAGCAGTACTTC. The V call is TRBV3-1 (or the pseudogene TRBV3-2), the J call TRBJ2-7, with TRBD2 matching over 9 bases. Germline V gives CDR1 LGHDT, CDR2 YNNKEL (reference sequence). The CDR3 consists of 14 residues. V trimming: 7 bases; J trimming: 1 base; junction bases outside the gene matches: 5.

The rearrangement links TRBV11-3 to TRBJ1-3, with D tentatively TRBD1 (5 bases). V lost 6 bases and J 3 bases, leaving 18 bases between the germline ends. The V gene's germline CDR1 is SGHNT and CDR2 YENEEA. The CDR3 is made up of 16 amino acids. The CDR3 region has the DNA TGTGCCAGCAGTTCGCACGGGGGGGTATTTGGAAACACCATATATTTT. This encodes CASSSHGGVFGNTIYF.

V gene TRBV7-2 combines with J gene TRBJ2-2; 12 bases fit TRBD2. The CDR3 runs 16 residues. V shed 4 bases and J 6 bases; nucleotides not matched to a gene: 6. CDR1 is SGHTA and CDR2 is FQGNSA in the germline V gene. CDR3 protein: CASSSRLAGAPGELFF. CDR3 nucleotide sequence: TGTGCCAGCAGCTCACGACTAGCGGGAGCCCCCGGGGAGCTGTTTTTT. Supplemented by reference TRBV7-2 and TRBJ2-2, the full variable domain reads GAGVSQSPSNKVTEKGKDVELRCDPISGHTALYWYRQSLGQGLEFLIYFQGNSAPDKSGLPSDRFSAERTGGSVSTLTIQRTQQEDSAVYLCASSSRLAGAPGELFFGEGSRLTVL.

This chain connects TRBV18 to TRBJ2-7, with D possibly TRBD1 on 5 matching bases. The CDR3 totals 16 residues. Germline V gives CDR1 KGHSH, CDR2 LQKENI. Trimming left V 2 bases short and J 1 base short, with 15 bases between. CDR3 region: CASSPIPGKVSYEQYF. The DNA for the CDR3 is TGTGCCAGCTCACCAATTCCAGGGAAAGTTTCCTACGAGCAGTACTTC.

The V gene is TRBV6-5, the J gene TRBJ1-5; D is unresolved. CDR3 size: 15 residues. The germline CDR1 and CDR2 sequences are MNHEY and SVGAGI. Trimming removed 2 bases from V and 2 bases from J, with 10 bases in between. The CDR3 coding sequence is TGTGCCAGCAGTTACGGATTGCAGGGCAATCAGCCCCAGCATTTT. Its translation: CASSYGLQGNQPQHF.

This clone was counted only a few times. The chain combines TRBV7-3 with TRBJ2-1, with no clear D. The ends were cut back, 1 base at V and 3 bases at J, with 4 bases in the middle. CDR1 and CDR2 from the germline V gene are SGHTA and FQGTGA. This CDR3 is built from 13 residues. The DNA for the CDR3 is TGTGCCAGCAGCTTAAATAGCTACAATGAGCAGTTCTTC. Residues: CASSLNSYNEQFF.

The V gene is TRBV27, the J gene TRBJ1-6; D is unresolved. CDR1 and CDR2 (germline): MNHEY, SMNVEV (reference sequence). V lost 0 bases to trimming and J lost 8 bases, with 8 bases between them. The CDR3 runs to 14 residues. CDR3 region: CASSLSVQYSPLHF. DNA of the CDR3: TGTGCCAGCAGTTTATCGGTCCAGTATTCACCCCTCCACTTT.

The rearrangement uses TRBV29-1 and TRBJ1-1; 7 bases line up with TRBD1. CDR3 length equals 16 residues. The V gene's germline CDR1 is SQVTM and CDR2 ANQGSEA. With V trimmed by 7 bases and J by 0 bases, 14 bases remained unmatched. In DNA form, the CDR3 reads TGCAGCGCACTACTCCGGGACAGAACCATGAACACTGAAGCTTTCTTT. It yields the protein CSALLRDRTMNTEAFF.